This TCR beta chain was observed in a study of shared clonotypes between healthy human individuals. Measured with immunoSEQ multiplex PCR; TCRdb has only the in-frame clones, and not every one. The sample lists 2 million to 2.5 million clones; under 95% were seen once. The CDR3 loop spans 16 amino acids. The trim removed 3 bases at V and 7 bases at J, leaving 8 bases unmatched. CDR1 and CDR2 (germline): LGHNA, YSLEER. A single count supports this clone. The antigen is not known. The study, taken as a whole, reports: Only blood samples were collected, and tissue repertoires likely differ. Larger estimated richness was generally seen in naive subsets than in memory subsets.

The receptor comes from a man aged 18-30 years in good health. Some clones in this sample may be carry-over from other donors' samples. The material sequenced was naive CD4+ T cells from PBMCs. Subset described: CD45RA+ positively selected. The rearrangement links TRBV4-3 to TRBJ2-1; the match to TRBD2 covers 11 bases. CDR3 loop: CASSHVAGGPGNEQFF. The DNA for the CDR3 is TGCGCCAGCAGCCACGTAGCGGGAGGGCCGGGGAATGAGCAGTTCTTC.